What follows are 27 T cell receptor beta chains derived from one specimen sequenced in a study of CD4 T cells in relation to SARS-CoV-2 and coronaviruses. Here immunoSEQ multiplex PCR was the method, and the copy in TCRdb shows in-frame clones only, minus some. The sample lists around 20,000 clones; roughly 70% were seen once. Unexposed donor CD4+ T cells date from about 2011-2018, before the COVID-19 pandemic. After nine to ten days of culture, CD4+ T cells were isolated. These receptors' targets are unknown. Specimen: CD4+ T cells from PBMCs, cultured in vitro. The receptors here all came from a human donor in good health.

This clone has just a few counts. The chain is built from TRBV4-3 and TRBJ2-7; TRBD1 or TRBD2 may be the D gene (5 bases each). This CDR3 has 19 residues. V gave up 2 bases and J gave up 2 bases, with 25 bases separating them. Per the germline V gene, CDR1 is LGHNA and CDR2 is YSLEER. CDR3 nucleotide sequence: TGCGCCAGCAGCCAACGATTTGTCGGGGCTAGCTCAAAAGCCTACGAGCAGTACTTC. It is translated as CASSQRFVGASSKAYEQYF.

The genes are TRBV29-1 and TRBJ1-4; 9 bases align to TRBD1. CDR3 length: 13 amino acids. After removal of 5 bases from V and 5 bases from J, the junction contained 3 bases not matched to a gene. In germline, CDR1 is SQVTM, CDR2 ANQGSEA. The CDR3 coding sequence is TGCAGCGTTAAACAGGGGGCGAATGAAAAACTGTTTTTT. Translating it yields CSVKQGANEKLFF.

The V call is TRBV2, the J call TRBJ1-1; D is undetermined. The V gene lost 4 bases and the J gene lost 0 bases, with 0 bases spanning the gap. Per the germline V gene, CDR1 is SNHLY and CDR2 is FYNNEI. The CDR3 has 11 residues. The CDR3 loop reads CASSVNTEAFF. DNA of the CDR3: TGTGCCAGCAGTGTGAACACTGAAGCTTTCTTT. Together with reference TRBV2 and TRBJ1-1, the CDR3 gives the full variable domain: EPEVTQTPSHQVTQMGQEVILRCVPISNHLYFYWYRQILGQKVEFLVSFYNNEISEKSEIFDDQFSVERPDGSNFTLKIRSTKLEDSAMYFCASSVNTEAFFGQGTRLTVV.

This clone showed up just a few times. The chain carries TRBV5-5 and TRBJ1-5; D unclear. The CDR3 is 15 residues long. The V gene lost 0 bases and the J gene lost 2 bases, with 9 bases spanning the gap. In germline, CDR1 is SGHKS, CDR2 YYEKEE (reference sequence). CDR3 coding DNA: TGTGCCAGCAGCTTGGAGGTTAGGGGCAATCAGCCCCAGCATTTT. Amino acid sequence: CASSLEVRGNQPQHF.

The chain uses TRBV6-5 and TRBJ2-7; 11 nucleotides line up with TRBD2. With 6 bases clipped from V and 1 base from J, the junction kept 5 bases outside the gene matches. The V gene's germline CDR1 is MNHEY and CDR2 SVGAGI. This CDR3 is 15 amino acids long. The CDR3 DNA sequence: TGTGCCAGCAGGGCAGGGACTAGCGGTTCCTACGAGCAGTACTTC. Translation: CASRAGTSGSYEQYF.

This clone is deemed medium-sized. The chain is built from TRBV10-3 and TRBJ1-5; a possible D gene is TRBD1 (5 bases). With 5 bases removed from V and 9 bases from J, the gap between germline ends came to 11 bases. The CDR3 runs to 12 residues. CDR1 is ENHRY, CDR2 SYGVKD, per germline. The CDR3 is CAISQGPGPQHF. CDR3 nucleotides: TGTGCCATCAGTCAGGGCCCGGGGCCCCAGCATTTT.

This clone has just a few counts. The V gene is TRBV19, the J gene TRBJ2-6, with 12 positions matching TRBD2. The CDR3 has 19 residues. The germline V gene has CDR1 LNHDA and CDR2 SQIVND (reference sequence). The V and J ends lost 0 bases and 4 bases, in that order; junction bases with no gene match: 7. The CDR3 DNA is TGTGCCAGTAGTATAGATCGACTAGCGGGAGTCTCCGGGGCCAACGTCCTGACTTTC. This translates into CASSIDRLAGVSGANVLTF. Variable domain in full (rest from reference TRBV19 and TRBJ2-6): DGGITQSPKYLFRKEGQNVTLSCEQNLNHDAMYWYRQDPGQGLRLIYYSQIVNDFQKGDIAEGYSVSREKKESFPLTVTSAQKNPTAFYLCASSIDRLAGVSGANVLTFGAGSRLTVL.

This clone is a singleton in its sample. The V gene is TRBV19, the J gene TRBJ2-7, with 9 bases matching TRBD1. V gave up 6 bases and J gave up 5 bases; unmatched junction bases: 5. Per the germline V gene, CDR1 is LNHDA and CDR2 is SQIVND (reference sequence). The CDR3 totals 13 residues. The CDR3 is CASRGQGEHEQYF. CDR3 coding DNA: TGTGCCAGTAGGGGACAGGGAGAACACGAGCAGTACTTC.

The V gene is TRBV11-2, the J gene TRBJ2-2; possibly TRBD2 for D (7 bases). V lost 5 bases and J lost 6, with 13 bases in between. In germline, CDR1 is SGHAT, CDR2 FQNNGV. The CDR3 has 14 amino acids. The CDR3 loop is CASSPHGGPGELFF. The CDR3 DNA reads TGTGCCAGCAGCCCTCACGGGGGGCCCGGGGAGCTGTTTTTT.

The V and J genes are TRBV14 and TRBJ2-5; 12 bases line up with TRBD2. Germline CDR1 SGHDN, CDR2 FVKESK. CDR3 length: 15 amino acids. Trimming cost V 2 bases and J 5 bases; bases outside gene matches: 3. CDR3 DNA sequence: TGTGCCAGCAGCCAAACTAGCGGGGGGTTTGAGACCCAGTACTTC. This codes for CASSQTSGGFETQYF.

This chain links TRBV20-1 with TRBJ2-1; D possibly corresponds to TRBD2 (6 bases). The CDR3 is 11 amino acids. Germline-derived CDR1 and CDR2 are DFQATT and SNEGSKA (reference sequence). V lost 3 bases to trimming and J lost 9 bases, with 9 bases between them. The CDR3 region has the DNA TGCAGTGCTAGTGCAGCGGGTGAGCAGTTCTTC. Protein: CSASAAGEQFF.

J is TRBJ1-1 and V is TRBV7-8; no reliable D call. This CDR3 contains 14 residues. Trimming removed 6 bases at V and 4 bases at J, with 15 bases between. Germline V gene lookup returns CDR1 SGHVS and CDR2 FQNEAQ. This CDR3 is CASSLAGYGTEAFF. CDR3 nucleotides: TGTGCCAGCAGTCTTGCGGGGTACGGCACTGAAGCTTTCTTT.

In this sample, this clone turned up a few times. This chain links TRBV6-2 or TRBV6-3 with TRBJ1-5; TRBD1 matches at 8 bases. The CDR3 has 13 amino acids. V lost 4 bases to trimming and J lost 6 bases; unmatched junction nucleotides: 2. Germline loops: CDR1 MNHEY, CDR2 SVGEGT. CDR3 sequence reads: CASSSDRVQPQHF. For the CDR3, the DNA is TGTGCCAGCAGTTCGGACAGGGTTCAGCCCCAGCATTTT.

V gene TRBV11-2 combines with J gene TRBJ2-3, with D uncertain. Germline CDR1 reads SGHAT; CDR2 reads FQNNGV. The CDR3 extends over 13 amino acids. V lost 3 bases to trimming and J lost 0 bases, with 4 bases between them. The CDR3 spells CASSLPSTDTQYF. The CDR3 DNA sequence: TGTGCCAGCAGCTTGCCGAGCACAGATACGCAGTATTTT. Complete variable domain (other parts from reference TRBV11-2 and TRBJ2-3): EAGVAQSPRYKIIEKRQSVAFWCNPISGHATLYWYQQILGQGPKLLIQFQNNGVVDDSQLPKDRFSAERLKGVDSTLKIQPAKLEDSAVYLCASSLPSTDTQYFGPGTRLTVL.

CDR3 coding DNA: TGCGCCAGCAGCCAAGCCCCAGCGGGCTCCTCCTACAATGAGCAGTTCTTC. Its protein is CASSQAPAGSSYNEQFF. The rearrangement uses TRBV4-1 and TRBJ2-1; TRBD2 is a possible D gene (6 bases). The ends were cut back, 1 base at V and 0 bases at J, with 13 bases in the middle. Germline V lookup: CDR1 MGHRA, CDR2 YSYEKL. This CDR3 spans 17 amino acids.

V is TRBV11-3 and J is TRBJ2-1; TRBD1 might be the D (5 bases). V was pared by 0 bases and J by 5 bases, with 5 bases between. This CDR3 spans 13 amino acids. Germline V CDR1 and CDR2: SGHNT, YENEEA. CDR3 sequence (DNA): TGTGCCAGCAGCTTAGAGACAGACAATGAGCAGTTCTTC. Translation: CASSLETDNEQFF. Combining the CDR3 with reference TRBV11-3 and TRBJ2-1 gives the whole variable domain EAGVVQSPRYKIIEKKQPVAFWCNPISGHNTLYWYLQNLGQGPELLIRYENEEAVDDSQLPKDRFSAERLKGVDSTLKIQPAELGDSAVYLCASSLETDNEQFFGPGTRLTVL.

This chain connects TRBV3-1 (or the pseudogene TRBV3-2) to TRBJ1-2, with D unresolved. The V gene's germline CDR1 is LGHDT and CDR2 YNNKEL (reference sequence). Trimming took off 0 bases at V and 8 bases at J, with 10 bases between the two ends. The length of the CDR3 is 13 residues. The CDR3 sequence is CASSQDLAGGYTF. The CDR3 nucleotides read TGTGCCAGCAGCCAAGATCTAGCGGGAGGCTACACCTTC.

This chain links TRBV5-1 with TRBJ2-7; possibly TRBD2 for D (5 bases). The ends were cut back, 0 bases at V and 5 bases at J, with 15 bases in the middle. The CDR3 sequence is 15 residues long. Germline V CDR1 and CDR2: SGHRS, YFSETQ. The CDR3 region is CASSLEDPGLDEQYF. The DNA of the CDR3 is TGCGCCAGCAGCTTGGAAGACCCGGGGTTAGACGAGCAGTACTTC.

The CDR3 bases are TGCGCCAGCAGCCCAGGGTTGCGCAATGAGCAGTTCTTC. Its translation: CASSPGLRNEQFF. The chain combines TRBV5-1 with TRBJ2-1; a weak D match, TRBD1 (5 bases). CDR1 and CDR2 from the germline V gene are SGHRS and YFSETQ. Trimming took off 4 bases at V and 6 bases at J, with 11 bases between the two ends. The CDR3 has 13 amino acids.

With regard to this clone: Other nucleotide sequences from this sample produce the same CDR3. V is TRBV18 and J is TRBJ2-5; perhaps TRBD2 as D (6 bases). The germline V and J ends were trimmed by 3 bases and 5 bases, with 13 bases remaining between them. Germline CDR1 is KGHSH and CDR2 is LQKENI. The CDR3 runs 14 residues. CDR3 loop: CASSPPGLAETQYF. The CDR3 DNA follows: TGTGCCAGCTCACCCCCGGGGCTAGCGGAGACCCAGTACTTC.

The chain has TRBV9 and TRBJ2-1; 10 bases map to TRBD2. The CDR3 has 17 amino acids. The germline gives CDR1 SGDLS, CDR2 YYNGEE. V was pared by 0 bases and J by 1 base, with 4 bases of the junction left unmatched. For the CDR3, the DNA is TGTGCCAGCAGCGTAGAAAGCGGGGGGGCGTCCTACAATGAGCAGTTCTTC. It specifies CASSVESGGASYNEQFF.

This clone appeared a few times. V usage is TRBV5-6 and J usage is TRBJ1-5; D is undetermined. The germline V gene has CDR1 SGHDT and CDR2 YYEEEE. V lost 1 base to trimming and J lost 3 bases, with 8 bases between them. The CDR3 totals 14 residues. CDR3 protein: CASSLYSLNQPQHF. The CDR3 bases are TGTGCCAGCAGCTTGTACAGCCTCAATCAGCCCCAGCATTTT. The variable domain in full, with the rest retrieved from reference TRBV5-6 and TRBJ1-5, is DAGVTQSPTHLIKTRGQQVTLRCSPKSGHDTVSWYQQALGQGPQFIFQYYEEEERQRGNFPDRFSGHQFPNYSSELNVNALLLGDSALYLCASSLYSLNQPQHFGDGTRLSIL.

The CDR3 protein is CASSPEPGGGKNIQYF. In nucleotides, the CDR3 is TGCGCCAGCAGCCCTGAGCCGGGGGGGGGCAAAAACATTCAGTACTTC. The chain employs TRBV5-1 and TRBJ2-4, with 8 bases lining up with TRBD2. Germline V CDR1 and CDR2: SGHRS, YFSETQ. The CDR3 is made up of 16 amino acids. V was clipped by 4 bases and J by 3 bases; unmatched bases: 9. Filled out from reference TRBV5-1 and TRBJ2-4, the complete variable domain reads KAGVTQTPRYLIKTRGQQVTLSCSPISGHRSVSWYQQTPGQGLQFLFEYFSETQRNKGNFPGRFSGRQFSNSRSEMNVSTLELGDSALYLCASSPEPGGGKNIQYFGAGTRLSVL.

V is TRBV11-2 and J is TRBJ1-4; 12 bases are shared with TRBD1. V was pared by 5 bases and J by 6 bases, with 4 bases of the junction left unmatched. Germline V gene lookup returns CDR1 SGHAT and CDR2 FQNNGV. The CDR3 is 15 residues long. The CDR3, as DNA: TGTGCCAGCAGCCCCGGGACAGGGGGCGATGAAAAACTGTTTTTT. It encodes CASSPGTGGDEKLFF.

The gene calls are TRBV4-3 and TRBJ2-2, with unresolved D. CDR1 and CDR2 from the germline V gene are LGHNA and YSLEER. This CDR3 has 14 residues. With 1 base removed from V and 8 bases from J, the gap between germline ends came to 11 bases. CDR3 sequence: CASSQAGIGGELFF. The DNA for the CDR3 is TGCGCCAGCAGCCAAGCTGGTATTGGGGGGGAGCTGTTTTTT.

This clone came up a few times. The genes are TRBV5-4 and TRBJ2-5; 15 nucleotides match TRBD2. J lost 4 bases, V lost 3 bases, and 1 base had no gene match. CDR1 is SGHNT, CDR2 YYREEE, per germline (reference sequence). The CDR3 is made up of 15 amino acids. The chain's CDR3 is CASSSGLAGGETQYF. Written as DNA, the CDR3 is TGTGCCAGCAGCTCGGGACTAGCGGGAGGAGAGACCCAGTACTTC.

V usage is TRBV27 and J usage is TRBJ1-2; 9 bases map to TRBD1. This CDR3 spans 18 amino acids. The V gene's germline CDR1 is MNHEY and CDR2 SMNVEV (reference sequence). With 4 bases clipped from V and 7 bases from J, the junction kept 19 bases outside the gene matches. In nucleotides, the CDR3 is TGTGCCAGCAGTTCTCGAGTCGGGACAGGGACCCATAAGGCTGGCTACACCTTC. The encoded protein is CASSSRVGTGTHKAGYTF.